This passage covers 4 T cell receptor beta chains from one sample sequenced in a study of tumor-infiltrating lymphocytes in primary liver carcinoma. RNA and DNA were co-extracted from approximately 20-30 mg of unsorted bulk tissue. With about 470 ng total RNA as template and a constant-region primer, TCR beta cDNA was made. What produced the TCR beta libraries was three nested multiplex PCR rounds using slightly modified ARM-PCR. The first two PCR rounds used TRBV1-TRBV30 forward primers with a C-beta reverse primer, roughly 11 cycles each. In TCRdb, the multiplex PCR reads were re-called with MiXCR into one record per CDR3 protein. The profile shows 95,000 to 100,000 distinct CDR3 sequences, approximately 70% of them singletons. Material for sequencing was liver tumor tissue from sampling region 2. The subset was: tumor region T2, inferior pole. The receptors here all came from a woman aged 55-70 years with primary liver carcinoma and hepatitis B virus infection.

A single count supports this clonotype. The chain couples TRBV28 to TRBJ1-2, with D tentatively TRBD1 (6 bases). V lost 4 bases and J lost 9, with 18 bases in between. Germline loops: CDR1 MDHEN, CDR2 SYDVKM. The length of the CDR3 is 14 residues. The CDR3 DNA reads TGTGCCAGCAGTTCAAAAGGGGGGGTGTTTTGCTACACCTTC. It encodes CASSSKGGVFCYTF.

A remark on this clonotype: One junction end disagrees with the germline gene, perhaps due to a read error. The chain couples TRBV6-5 to TRBJ2-5, with D possibly being TRBD1 (5 bases). Per the germline V gene, CDR1 is MNHEY and CDR2 is SVGAGI. This CDR3 is 14 amino acids long. The CDR3 nucleotides read TGTGCCAGCATGAGACGACAGTTCCAAGAGACCCTGTACTTC. Protein: CASMRRQFQETLYF.

About this clonotype itself: The junction does not match germline at one end; this may be a read error. This rearrangement joins TRBV12-3 or TRBV12-4 to TRBJ2-7, with D maybe TRBD2 (6 bases). The CDR3 is 14 residues long. The CDR3 nucleotides read TGTGCCAGTAGTTCGGGGGTGTCCTCCTACAAGCAGTACTTC. Translating it yields CASSSGVSSYKQYF.

Comment on this clonotype: Compared with germline, one end of the junction differs, possibly owing to a read error. The chain employs TRBV6-5 and TRBJ2-5, with D unclear. The length of the CDR3 is 14 residues. Germline-derived CDR1 and CDR2 are MNHEY and SVGAGI. In DNA, the CDR3 is TGTGCCATCAGTCCCCGACCGAGCTTGGAGACCCAGTACTTC. The encoded protein is CAISPRPSLETQYF.